This T cell receptor (beta chain) emerged from a study of CD8+ T cells in alopecia areata. Whole-study context: Among treated patients, oral tofacitinib was administered at 5 to 10 mg twice daily.

General study points: The study found TCR sharing across patients less clear than in mice, possibly for HLA reasons.

V dropped 2 bases and J dropped 2; count of bases not matched to a gene: 6. Germline lookup yields CDR1 PRHDT and CDR2 FYEKMQ (reference sequence). The length of the CDR3 is 16 residues. It was cDNA, reverse transcribed from extracted RNA, that served as the sequencing template. Repertoires were generated with immunoSEQ multiplex PCR, while TCRdb's copy carries only in-frame clones and drops some. Of 130,000 or so clones in the sample, about 49% were seen once. As regards this clone: Antigen specificity is unknown.

The source material was CD8+ T cells sorted from blood, sampled at week 0. The receptor comes from a human donor with alopecia areata. The J gene is TRBJ2-3, the V gene TRBV13, with 8 bases fitting TRBD1. The CDR3 DNA reads as TGTGCCAGCAGCTTATCGGGACAGGCGTACACAGATACGCAGTATTTT. It specifies CASSLSGQAYTDTQYF. The whole variable domain, filled in from reference TRBV13 and TRBJ2-3, reads AAGVIQSPRHLIKEKRETATLKCYPIPRHDTVYWYQQGPGQDPQFLISFYEKMQSDKGSIPDRFSAQQFSDYHSELNMSSLELGDSALYFCASSLSGQAYTDTQYFGPGTRLTVL.